This T cell receptor beta chain was obtained from a study of shared clonotypes between healthy human individuals. V was clipped by 0 bases and J by 7 bases; unmatched bases: 19. This CDR3 spans 22 amino acids. Per germline, CDR1 MGHRA and CDR2 YSYEKL. Study results and caveats: Investigators expected sequencing depth to affect clonotype sharing among donors.

This clone was detected only a few times. The antigen is unknown. TCRdb keeps only in-frame clones here, not all; method: immunoSEQ multiplex PCR. The sample records 400,000 to 600,000 clones, about four fifths being singletons. The sequenced sample consisted of PBMCs. The sequence was obtained from a woman aged 40 to 55 in good health. Some clones in this sample may be carry-over from other donors' samples. This chain links TRBV4-1 with TRBJ2-1; 15 nucleotides agree with TRBD2. CDR3 sequence reads: CASSQERFSRTSGRAGGNEQFF. In DNA form, the CDR3 reads TGCGCCAGCAGCCAAGAGAGATTTTCCCGGACTAGCGGGAGGGCCGGTGGGAATGAGCAGTTCTTC.